This paragraph reports one TCR beta chain. This clone's antigen is unknown. Nothing much larger sits one base from this clone, and base qualities are not available. CDR1 and CDR2 are read off the germline V gene as SGHVS and FNYEAQ. V is clipped by 5 bases and J by 5 bases, and the sequence between their germline boundaries is 6 bases long. Measured from the cysteine to the phenylalanine, the CDR3 is 11 residues long. Only CDR3 DNA remains: 33 bases, in frame from the first base. The data originate from a study of early stage breast cancer tumors (dated by TCRdb to the late 2010s). At the level of the whole study: Of the roughly 17 invasive breast tumors, some twelve were found to be estrogen receptor-positive, progesterone receptor-positive and HER2-negative. Of the roughly 12 ER+/PR+/HER2- tumors, eight were classified as invasive ductal carcinomas and four as invasive lobular carcinomas. On average, each sample had roughly 10-fold read coverage. The samples as a whole yielded some 2,700,000 detected templates, corresponding to 850,000 to 1,400,000 unique clonotypes. Study-level results and caveats: Chain pairing and functional markers such as CD4, CD8 and FOXP3 were not captured by bulk genomic DNA sequencing of unsorted cells. Repertoires from blood and normal breast were more alike than repertoires from blood and tumor, and in 14 of 16 patients, comparing each tissue with blood separated tumor from normal. Approximately 2.5-fold higher T cell density and higher clonality were observed in tumors than in adjacent normal breast tissue. Analysis by tumor subtype was prevented by the small cohort size. Enriched TCRB sequences shared across patients were found to be mostly commonly generated sequences that were unlikely to play an important role in the tumor microenvironment.

The study profiled bulk TCR beta-chain repertoires in matched peripheral blood, tumor and adjacent normal breast tissue taken from about 16 patients with early-stage breast cancer. Before surgery, roughly 5-11 mL of whole blood was collected into EDTA tubes and then processed within 2 hours. Peripheral blood mononuclear cells were isolated by Ficoll-Paque centrifugation in SepMate-50 tubes. PBMCs were cryopreserved in aliquots of roughly 2 to 4.5 million cells in roughly 90% FBS with around 10% DMSO and kept in liquid nitrogen. Genomic DNA was extracted with the Qiagen AllPrep DNA/RNA Mini kit. Each sample was amplified in two independent genomic DNA replicates, using about 0.47 ug for blood and approximately 1.4 ug for tumor or normal breast. Following the manufacturer's instructions, the ImmunoSeq Intro kit was used to carry out TCRB sequencing on genomic DNA. The multiplex PCR ran for 30 to 35 cycles using proprietary primers and spike-in control sequences for absolute quantification. An 87-bp fragment spanning the CDR3 and flanking V and J genes was sequenced with single-end 150-bp reads. Each lane of an Illumina MiSeq using version 3.0 chemistry carried seven multiplexed samples, with two replicates per sample. In the source study's methods: Raw data were processed by the vendor's proprietary pipeline, with both replicates merged into one result per sample. Clonotypes were defined as productive rearrangements sharing the V-gene family, CDR3 amino acid sequence and J-gene segment. Clonality was computed as 1 minus the normalized Shannon entropy (Pielou evenness) of TCRB abundances. To estimate T cell density, the total number of templates was divided by the number of input cells, which was inferred from the amount of DNA input. Total repertoire diversity and clonality were estimated with Recon using default parameters. Tumor-enriched clonotypes were defined as having over 0.1% abundance in tumor and at least 32-fold higher abundance than in normal breast. TCRdb provides this immuneACCESS table in a form limited to in-frame rearrangements. Some clones are lacking; in checked studies, under half of them reflect an unresolved V gene, and why the rest are absent is not known. The DNA gave D and trimming, while V, J and clone size come from that table. Counted in this sample were about 70,000 clones; approximately 84% of them appeared once. The ten biggest clones cover about 4.4% of the sample.

The sequenced material came from blood. The chain is made from TRBV7-6 and TRBJ2-5; no D gene can be assigned with confidence. The origin of this receptor is a person aged 40 to 49 with breast cancer. The CDR3 reads as follows: CASSTGETQYF. The nucleotide sequence is TGTGCCAGCAGCACCGGCGAGACCCAGTACTTC.